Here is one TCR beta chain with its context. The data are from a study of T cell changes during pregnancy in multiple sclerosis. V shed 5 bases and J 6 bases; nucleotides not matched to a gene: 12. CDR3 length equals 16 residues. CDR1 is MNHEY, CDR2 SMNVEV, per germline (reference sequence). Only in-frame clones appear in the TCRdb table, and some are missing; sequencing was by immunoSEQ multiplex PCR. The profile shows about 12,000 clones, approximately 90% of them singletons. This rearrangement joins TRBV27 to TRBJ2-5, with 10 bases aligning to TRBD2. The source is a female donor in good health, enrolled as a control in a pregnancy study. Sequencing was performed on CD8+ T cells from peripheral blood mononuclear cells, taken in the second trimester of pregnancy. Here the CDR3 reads CASSPQTLAGVKTQYF. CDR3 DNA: TGTGCCAGCAGTCCCCAAACCCTAGCGGGAGTAAAGACCCAGTACTTC.